Included here is one T cell receptor (beta chain) sequence, with context. The CDR3 spans 16 residues. Per the germline V gene, CDR1 is SGHTA and CDR2 is FQGNSA. V lost 7 bases and J 0 bases, leaving 16 bases between the germline ends. This sample is part of a study of cytotoxic CD8 clonotypes in ibrutinib-treated CLL. Study-wide background: The study recorded mean values of approximately 260,000 productive templates and tens of thousands of productive rearrangements per sample.

Sequencing was designed to attain a depth spanning 1 in 200,000 to 1 in 1 million T cells. Using immunoSEQ multiplex PCR, the repertoire was profiled, and TCRdb retains in-frame clones only, with some absent. The sample records more than 110,000 clones, 75% to 95% being singletons. The rearrangement uses TRBV7-2 and TRBJ2-4; D gene uncertain. This receptor was taken from a human donor with chronic lymphocytic leukemia. The starting material was PBMCs, obtained after 12 months of ibrutinib treatment. Here the CDR3 DNA reads TGTGCCAGCACCGAGGTCTTTCAACTAGCCAAAAACATTCAGTACTTC. Amino acids: CASTEVFQLAKNIQYF. Full variable domain (remainder filled in from reference TRBV7-2 and TRBJ2-4): GAGVSQSPSNKVTEKGKDVELRCDPISGHTALYWYRQSLGQGLEFLIYFQGNSAPDKSGLPSDRFSAERTGGSVSTLTIQRTQQEDSAVYLCASTEVFQLAKNIQYFGAGTRLSVL.